This T cell receptor beta chain is drawn from a study of blood T cell repertoires in COVID-19. Study details: Acute-phase and convalescent COVID-19 samples originated in the United States, Italy and Spain.

Authors' analysis steps: Cell counts per sample came from amplifying reference gene primers. Assay used: immunoSEQ multiplex PCR; TCRdb lists only in-frame clones, some missing. V, J and clone size derive from that table, while D and trimming were established from the DNA sequence. The sample holds about 100,000 clones; roughly nine tenths are singletons and the top ten take around 0.94%. Looked up from germline, CDR1 is SGDLS and CDR2 is YYNGEE. The CDR3 sequence is 15 residues long. Between the trimmed V and J ends, which lost 3 bases and 6 bases, there was a span of 18 bases. The material sequenced was peripheral blood. The genes are TRBV9 and TRBJ1-2, with D possibly being TRBD1 (5 bases). This clonotype was obtained from a man aged 55 to 70 with acute or convalescent COVID-19. For the CDR3, the DNA is TGTGCCAGCAGCGCAGCTTTGAGGGGAGGCCATGGCTACACCTTC. This sequence encodes CASSAALRGGHGYTF. The variable domain in full, with the rest retrieved from reference TRBV9 and TRBJ1-2, is DSGVTQTPKHLITATGQRVTLRCSPRSGDLSVYWYQQSLDQGLQFLIQYYNGEERAKGNILERFSAQQFPDLHSELNLSSLELGDSALYFCASSAALRGGHGYTFGSGTRLTVV.